Sequencing of this TCR beta chain was carried out in a study of T cells in Graves' hyperthyroidism and ophthalmopathy (dated by TCRdb to about 2019). A note on the overall study: Peripheral blood samples were taken at initial diagnosis, before any treatment was given. The approximately 100 discovery patients were randomly divided into training and test sets at a 7:3 ratio. Once sampling was done, hyperthyroidism patients were given methimazole at a starting dose of 30 mg daily, whereas ophthalmopathy patients were given high-dose intravenous methylprednisolone. An independent validation cohort of 18 to 20 hyperthyroidism patients and 15 or so patients who later progressed to ophthalmopathy tested prospective prediction of ophthalmopathy. The paper reports TCR Vbeta CDR3 sequencing of fewer than 150 peripheral blood samples: under 45 ophthalmopathy, roughly 74 hyperthyroidism and around 17 progressor patients. The study also compared thyroid tissue and blood T-cell repertoires from roughly six Graves' hyperthyroidism patients. To identify distinguishing TCR V-J signatures, a discovery cohort of 90 to 100 patients was used, comprising 43 with Graves' ophthalmopathy and approximately 58 with stable Graves' hyperthyroidism.

The TCR beta CDR3 regions were amplified from RNA transcripts. The TCR CDR3 was subjected to a first round of RT-PCR using the HTBI primer set and the Qiagen OneStep RT-PCR kit. The libraries were constructed in a second round of multiplex PCR and then size-selected and purified. The libraries were sequenced on an Illumina HiSeq2000 using paired-end 100 bp reads. As for the original processing: SOAPnuke was used to process the raw data, removing reads that contained adapters or uncalled bases, had a mean Phred below 15, or lacked an exact match to the constant primer or identifier. COPE v1.2.5 was used to merge high-quality paired reads, and clonotypes were defined as unique nucleotide sequences. Clonotypes were aligned to IMGT TRBV, TRBD and TRBJ reference segments using MiTCR v1.1. Analysis was restricted to V-J combinations with a frequency above 0.0001, which covered approximately 99% of repertoires. The TCS score was defined as F50 (clonal expansion) divided by E x V (chaos), with BLOSUM62-based TCRdist calculated between CDR3 peptides within each V-J. Welch's t-statistics and random forest reduced some 510 V-J features to 13, which were used in a naive Bayes classifier (R e1071). The raw public data were reprocessed by TCRdb itself: fastp quality trimming at Q25, MiXCR clonotype calling, in-frame beta chains only. Entries are consolidated by CDR3 protein sequence, retaining the most common genes and DNA. The V and J calls were determined by TCRdb, not by the authors. The sample table contains about 590,000 distinct CDR3 sequences; only one count was recorded for approximately 15% of them. The top ten constitute 7% to 9% of the sample.

V is shortened by 3 bases, J by 5 bases, and the region joining them spans 18 bases. Counted from cysteine to phenylalanine, this CDR3 has 17 amino acids. Of all the DNA, just the CDR3 is kept, 51 bases in frame from base 1. In the germline V gene, CDR1 corresponds to SGHRS and CDR2 to YFSETQ. Points the paper makes about the study in general: Sample size was not statistically predetermined, and blinding of investigators to group allocation was not performed. A model built on a 13 V-J signature distinguished ophthalmopathy from stable hyperthyroidism, reaching around 87% sensitivity and approximately 83% specificity in cross-validation and 80%/75% in testing. Blood samples also contained most of the expanded thyroid clonotypes (frequency above 0.001), which suggests that blood repertoires may reflect thyroid immune responses. In validation, the model predicted progression to ophthalmopathy a median of about 5.9 months before onset, with approximately 70% sensitivity and around 76% specificity.

Ophthalmopathy patients had moderately to severely active disease, with a Clinical Activity Score of 3 or more, a NOSPECS grade of 4 or more, and a disease duration of less than 3 months. Exclusion was applied to patients with uncontrolled infections, other autoimmune diseases, pregnancy or lactation. Diagnoses were established on the basis of clinical symptoms, serum thyroxine and TRAb, thyroid ultrasound, and orbital computed tomography. PBMCs were isolated from about 10 ml of fresh peripheral blood by Ficoll-Paque density gradient centrifugation. Total RNA was extracted with Trizol reagent, and quality was checked on an Agilent 2100 Bioanalyzer. This clonotype was detected many times. Its target antigen remains unknown. It has no much larger one-base neighbor in the sample; base qualities were not kept.

Sequences were obtained from blood. The sequence came from a young woman with Graves' ophthalmopathy. Recombination joined TRBV5-1 with TRBJ1-6, with no D gene named confidently. The CDR3 here reads CASSSLAARGDNSPLHF. The DNA sequence is TGCGCCAGCAGCTCCCTGGCGGCGCGCGGGGATAATTCACCCCTCCACTTT.